This TCR beta chain derives from a study of preoperative IRX-2 immunotherapy in early breast cancer. Treatment: preoperative locoregional IRX-2 cytokine immunotherapy. This phase Ib study tested locoregional IRX-2 cytokine immunotherapy given before surgery. The germline gives CDR1 SGHNT, CDR2 YENEEA. After removal of 4 bases from V and 4 bases from J, the junction contained 6 bases not matched to a gene. This CDR3 has 14 residues. Sequencing was performed with immunoSEQ multiplex PCR; in TCRdb, only in-frame clones are kept and a portion is missing. The sample yields more than 30,000 clones, roughly 91% seen once.

The material was tumor tissue, obtained after IRX-2 immunotherapy. This clonotype was obtained from a human donor with breast cancer. The chain employs TRBV11-3 and TRBJ2-5, with TRBD1 matching 7 bases. CDR3 in amino acids: CASSSFDRVETQYF. In DNA form, the CDR3 reads TGTGCCAGCAGCTCCTTCGACAGGGTAGAGACCCAGTACTTC. Full variable domain (remainder filled in from reference TRBV11-3 and TRBJ2-5): EAGVVQSPRYKIIEKKQPVAFWCNPISGHNTLYWYLQNLGQGPELLIRYENEEAVDDSQLPKDRFSAERLKGVDSTLKIQPAELGDSAVYLCASSSFDRVETQYFGPGTRLLVL.